This entry lists 13 T cell receptor beta chains sequenced from one sample in a study of Graves' ophthalmopathy and Graves' hyperthyroidism. Amplification targeted the TCR beta CDR3 regions, with RNA transcripts as the source material. HTBI primers primed a first-round RT-PCR, and a second-round multiplex PCR followed. TCRdb re-analysed the multiplex PCR reads in MiXCR, keeping a single row per CDR3 protein. The sample includes 600,000 to 700,000 distinct CDR3 sequences, over 40% of them seen just once. The sample comprised peripheral blood. These TCRs come from an adult man with Graves' ophthalmopathy.

This clonotype was recorded many times. This chain links TRBV19 with TRBJ1-1; D is undetermined. Germline lookup yields CDR1 LNHDA and CDR2 SQIVND (reference sequence). V lost 5 bases and J 6 bases, leaving 13 bases between the germline ends. The CDR3 consists of 13 residues. The CDR3 DNA reads as TGTGCCAGTAGTTCGCGACAATTCGCTGAAGCTTTCTTT. This translates into CASSSRQFAEAFF. The full variable domain, completed using reference TRBV19 and TRBJ1-1, is DGGITQSPKYLFRKEGQNVTLSCEQNLNHDAMYWYRQDPGQGLRLIYYSQIVNDFQKGDIAEGYSVSREKKESFPLTVTSAQKNPTAFYLCASSSRQFAEAFFGQGTRLTVV.

The table lists this clonotype with many counts. The chain links TRBV10-3 to TRBJ1-2; 11 bases match TRBD1. V was pared by 10 bases and J by 1 base, with 8 bases of the junction left unmatched. CDR3 length: 15 residues. In germline, CDR1 is ENHRY, CDR2 SYGVKD. The CDR3 DNA sequence: TGTGCCAGCACCTCCGGGACAGGGGGTAACTATGGCTACACCTTC. Protein sequence: CASTSGTGGNYGYTF.

This clonotype has a count of ten or more. The chain joins TRBV7-9 to TRBJ1-2, with D unclear. Trimming pared 3 bases from V and 4 bases from J, leaving 15 bases between. Germline V gives CDR1 SEHNR, CDR2 FQNEAQ (reference sequence). This CDR3 contains 15 residues. The CDR3 DNA follows: TGTGCCAGCAGCTTCCTAGCGACCTCCCTCTATGGCTACACCTTC. Protein sequence: CASSFLATSLYGYTF.

In the case of this clonotype: A much more abundant neighbour one base away suggests this may be a read error. This CDR3 is CASSFRRGWEETQYF. Here the CDR3 DNA reads TGTGCCAGCAGCTTCCGCAGGGGGTGGGAAGAGACCCAGTACTTC. The chain links TRBV7-2 to TRBJ2-5; TRBD1 aligns across 7 bases. With 3 bases clipped from V and 3 bases from J, the junction kept 7 bases outside the gene matches. The V gene's germline CDR1 is SGHTA and CDR2 FQGNSA. This CDR3 contains 15 residues.

V and J are TRBV2 and TRBJ2-2; a possible D gene is TRBD1 (5 bases). V lost 4 bases to trimming and J lost 1 base, with 10 bases between them. Germline lookup yields CDR1 SNHLY and CDR2 FYNNEI. This CDR3 has 15 residues. The CDR3 sequence: CASSVPTGNTGELFF. CDR3 bases: TGTGCCAGCAGTGTCCCCACAGGGAACACCGGGGAGCTGTTTTTT.

As concerns this clonotype: Possible read error: a much larger clone is one base away. The chain carries TRBV7-3 and TRBJ1-4; D perhaps matches TRBD1 (5 bases). V dropped 5 bases and J dropped 4 bases, with 14 bases sitting between them. The CDR3 length is 15 residues. Germline V gene sequence: CDR1 SGHTA, CDR2 FQGTGA. This CDR3 reads CASSARWGYNEKLFF. CDR3 nucleotides: TGTGCCAGCAGCGCCAGGTGGGGGTATAATGAAAAACTGTTTTTT.

This clonotype has at least ten counts. The V call is TRBV5-1, the J call TRBJ2-2; D uncertain. CDR3 length equals 15 residues. Trimming shortened V by 6 bases and J by 6 bases, and 18 bases separated the two germline ends. The germline CDR1 and CDR2 sequences are SGHRS and YFSETQ. The CDR3 nucleotides are TGCGCCAGCACCACAAGTACAGTCTCGGCCGGGGAGCTGTTTTTT. Translation: CASTTSTVSAGELFF.

The rearrangement links TRBV12-5 to TRBJ1-5, with TRBD1 identical over 12 bases. V lost 5 bases to trimming and J lost 0 bases; unmatched junction nucleotides: 11. The CDR3 consists of 19 residues. Germline V lookup: CDR1 LGHNT, CDR2 FRNRAP. The CDR3 sequence: CASGPGPGQGAISNQPQHF. DNA of the CDR3: TGTGCTAGTGGTCCAGGGCCGGGACAGGGGGCGATTAGCAATCAGCCCCAGCATTTT.

This clonotype was seen ten or more times. V and J are TRBV10-3 and TRBJ1-2; 7 bases agree with TRBD1. Germline-derived CDR1 and CDR2 are ENHRY and SYGVKD. The CDR3 runs 14 residues. J gave up 7 bases and V 5 bases, and 10 bases lay outside the gene matches. The CDR3 here is CAISYGDRGGGYTF. For the CDR3, the DNA is TGTGCCATCAGTTATGGGGACAGAGGGGGTGGCTACACCTTC.

There are many counts of this clonotype. The chain has TRBV5-1 and TRBJ2-5; D perhaps matches TRBD2 (7 bases). V was trimmed by 4 bases and J by 4 bases, leaving 29 bases between them. The CDR3 has 19 amino acids. CDR1 and CDR2 from the germline V gene are SGHRS and YFSETQ. The CDR3 DNA sequence: TGCGCCAGCAGCCCGAACTCGGGGGGCTCCAAGATACGCGCAGAGACCCAGTACTTC. This encodes CASSPNSGGSKIRAETQYF. Full variable domain (remainder filled in from reference TRBV5-1 and TRBJ2-5): KAGVTQTPRYLIKTRGQQVTLSCSPISGHRSVSWYQQTPGQGLQFLFEYFSETQRNKGNFPGRFSGRQFSNSRSEMNVSTLELGDSALYLCASSPNSGGSKIRAETQYFGPGTRLLVL.

In this sample, this clonotype turned up once. The rearrangement uses TRBV15 and TRBJ1-2, with D possibly matching TRBD1 (5 bases). This CDR3 has 15 residues. The germline CDR1 and CDR2 sequences are LNHNV and YYDKDF (reference sequence). The V end was cut by 2 bases, the J end by 7 bases, with 17 bases between. For the CDR3, the DNA is TGTGCCACCAGCAGATCTCTAGGGACCCCATTTGGCTACACCTTC. It yields the protein CATSRSLGTPFGYTF.

There are a few counts of this clonotype. CDR3 region: CASSGPLADSYEQYF. The CDR3 nucleotides are TGTGCCAGCAGTGGCCCACTAGCGGATTCCTACGAGCAGTACTTC. The chain recombines TRBV25-1 with TRBJ2-7; 8 positions match TRBD2. The junction had 6 bases not matched to a gene; V was cut back by 4 bases and J by 1 base. The length of the CDR3 is 15 residues. The germline V gene encodes CDR1 MGHDK and CDR2 SYGVNS.

This chain links TRBV2 with TRBJ1-6, with D perhaps matching TRBD1 (6 bases). The CDR3 is 15 amino acids. Trimming pared 5 bases from V and 6 bases from J, leaving 14 bases between. Germline V lookup: CDR1 SNHLY, CDR2 FYNNEI. The CDR3 protein is CASSPARGGNSPLHF. The CDR3 DNA follows: TGTGCCAGCAGTCCGGCCAGGGGAGGTAATTCACCCCTCCACTTT.